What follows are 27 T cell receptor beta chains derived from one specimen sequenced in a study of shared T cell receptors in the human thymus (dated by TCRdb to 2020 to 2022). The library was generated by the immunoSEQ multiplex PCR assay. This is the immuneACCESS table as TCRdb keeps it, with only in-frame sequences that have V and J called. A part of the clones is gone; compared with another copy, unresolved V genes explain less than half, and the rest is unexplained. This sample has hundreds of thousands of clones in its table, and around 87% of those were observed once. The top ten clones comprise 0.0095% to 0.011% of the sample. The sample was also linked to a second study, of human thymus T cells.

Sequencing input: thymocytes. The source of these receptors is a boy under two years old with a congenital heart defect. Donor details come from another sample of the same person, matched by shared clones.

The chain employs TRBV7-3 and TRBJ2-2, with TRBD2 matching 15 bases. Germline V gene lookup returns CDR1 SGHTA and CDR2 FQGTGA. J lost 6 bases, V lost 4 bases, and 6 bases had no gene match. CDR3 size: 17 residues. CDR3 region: CASSSSGLAGGPGELFF. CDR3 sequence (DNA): TGTGCCAGCAGCTCCTCCGGACTAGCGGGAGGGCCCGGGGAGCTGTTTTTT. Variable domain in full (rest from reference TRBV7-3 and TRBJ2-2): GAGVSQTPSNKVTEKGKYVELRCDPISGHTALYWYRQSLGQGPEFLIYFQGTGAADDSGLPNDRFFAVRPEGSVSTLKIQRTERGDSAVYLCASSSSGLAGGPGELFFGEGSRLTVL.

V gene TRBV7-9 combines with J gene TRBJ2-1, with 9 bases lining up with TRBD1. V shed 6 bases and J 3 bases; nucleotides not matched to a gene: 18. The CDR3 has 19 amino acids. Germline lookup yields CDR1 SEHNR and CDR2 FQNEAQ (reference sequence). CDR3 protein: CASRTHRDREPNHYNEQFF. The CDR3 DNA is TGTGCCAGCAGAACCCACCGGGACAGGGAGCCTAATCACTACAATGAGCAGTTCTTC.

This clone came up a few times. The CDR3 loop reads CASSLVPGEQFF. CDR3 in DNA: TGTGCCAGCAGCTTGGTACCGGGTGAGCAGTTCTTC. This rearrangement joins TRBV5-4 to TRBJ2-1; D remains ambiguous. This CDR3 is 12 amino acids long. Germline loops: CDR1 SGHNT, CDR2 YYREEE (reference sequence). V gave up 0 bases and J gave up 9 bases, with 7 bases separating them.

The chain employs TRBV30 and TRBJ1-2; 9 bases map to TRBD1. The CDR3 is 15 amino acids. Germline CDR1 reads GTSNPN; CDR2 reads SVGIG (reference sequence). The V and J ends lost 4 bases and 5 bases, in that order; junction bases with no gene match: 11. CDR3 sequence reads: CAWMSRDRVVYGYTF. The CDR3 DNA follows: TGTGCCTGGATGTCAAGGGACAGGGTGGTATATGGCTACACCTTC. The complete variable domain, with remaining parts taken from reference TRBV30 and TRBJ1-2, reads SQTIHQWPATLVQPVGSPLSLECTVEGTSNPNLYWYRQAAGRGLQLLFYSVGIGQISSEVPQNLSASRPQDRQFILSSKKLLLSDSGFYLCAWMSRDRVVYGYTFGSGTRLTVV.

Here the CDR3 DNA reads TGTGCCTGGACCATGGGAGGATCCTTATCCTCCGGGGAGCTGTTTTTT. Its translation is CAWTMGGSLSSGELFF. V gene TRBV30 combines with J gene TRBJ2-2, with D possibly being TRBD2 (6 bases). The V end lost 4 bases, the J end lost 6 bases, and 21 bases lay between the germline ends. CDR3 size: 16 residues. Germline V gene lookup returns CDR1 GTSNPN and CDR2 SVGIG (reference sequence).

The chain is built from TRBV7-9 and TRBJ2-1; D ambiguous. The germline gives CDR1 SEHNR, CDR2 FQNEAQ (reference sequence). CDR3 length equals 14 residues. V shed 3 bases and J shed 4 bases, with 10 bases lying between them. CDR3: CASSLQRQYNEQFF. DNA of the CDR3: TGTGCCAGCAGCTTGCAGAGGCAATACAATGAGCAGTTCTTC. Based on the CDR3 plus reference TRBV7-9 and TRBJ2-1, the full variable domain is DTGVSQNPRHKITKRGQNVTFRCDPISEHNRLYWYRQTLGQGPEFLTYFQNEAQLEKSRLLSDRFSAERPKGSFSTLEIQRTEQGDSAMYLCASSLQRQYNEQFFGPGTRLTVL.

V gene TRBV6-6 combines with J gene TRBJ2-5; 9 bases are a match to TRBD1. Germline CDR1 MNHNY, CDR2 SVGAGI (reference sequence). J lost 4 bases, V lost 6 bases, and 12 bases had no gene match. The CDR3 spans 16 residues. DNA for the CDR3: TGTGCCAGCAGAACCCCCGGACAGGGGCGATCAGAGACCCAGTACTTC. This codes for CASRTPGQGRSETQYF.

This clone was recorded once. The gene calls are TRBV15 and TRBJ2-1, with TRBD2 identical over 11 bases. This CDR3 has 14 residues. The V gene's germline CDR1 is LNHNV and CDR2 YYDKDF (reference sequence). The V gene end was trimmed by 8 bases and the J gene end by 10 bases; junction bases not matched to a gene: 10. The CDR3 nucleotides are TGTGCCACCCGATCTAGCGGGAGGCCCCACGAGCAGTTCTTC. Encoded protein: CATRSSGRPHEQFF.

The CDR3 sequence: CASTQGRRGRAHNEQFF. CDR3 sequence (DNA): TGTGCCAGCACCCAAGGGAGGAGGGGGAGGGCCCACAATGAGCAGTTCTTC. This sequence joins TRBV13 and TRBJ2-1; the D gene is possibly TRBD2 (7 bases). The V gene lost 7 bases and the J gene lost 5 bases, with 24 bases spanning the gap. The CDR3 is 17 amino acids. Germline V gene lookup returns CDR1 PRHDT and CDR2 FYEKMQ (reference sequence).

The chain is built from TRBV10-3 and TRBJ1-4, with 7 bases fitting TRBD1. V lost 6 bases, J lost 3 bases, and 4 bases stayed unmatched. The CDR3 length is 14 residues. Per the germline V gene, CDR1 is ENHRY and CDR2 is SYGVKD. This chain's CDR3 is CAISPGQPNEKLFF. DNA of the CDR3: TGTGCCATCAGCCCGGGACAGCCTAATGAAAAACTGTTTTTT.

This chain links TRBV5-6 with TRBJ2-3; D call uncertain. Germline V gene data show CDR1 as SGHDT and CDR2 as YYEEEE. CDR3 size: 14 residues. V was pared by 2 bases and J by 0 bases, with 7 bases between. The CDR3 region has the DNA TGTGCCAGCAGCTTCGAGTCTAGCACAGATACGCAGTATTTT. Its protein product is CASSFESSTDTQYF.

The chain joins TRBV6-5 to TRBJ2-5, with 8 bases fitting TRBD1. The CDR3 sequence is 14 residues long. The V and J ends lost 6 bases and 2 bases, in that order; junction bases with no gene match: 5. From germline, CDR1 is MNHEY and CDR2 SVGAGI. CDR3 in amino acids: CASSHRDRQETQYF. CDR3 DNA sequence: TGTGCCAGCAGCCACCGGGACAGGCAAGAGACCCAGTACTTC.

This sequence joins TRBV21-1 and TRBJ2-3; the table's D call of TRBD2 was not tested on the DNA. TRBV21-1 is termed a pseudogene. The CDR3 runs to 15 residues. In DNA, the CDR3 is TGTGCCAGCAGCAAACTAGCGGGAGGGCAAGATACGCAGTATTTT. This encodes CASSKLAGGQDTQYF.

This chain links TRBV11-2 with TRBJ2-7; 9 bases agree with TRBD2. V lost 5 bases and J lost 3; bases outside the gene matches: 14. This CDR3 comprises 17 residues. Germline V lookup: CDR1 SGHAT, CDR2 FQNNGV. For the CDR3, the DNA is TGTGCCAGCAGCCCCCCCGATAGCGGGAGCGGGGTCTACGAGCAGTACTTC. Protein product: CASSPPDSGSGVYEQYF.

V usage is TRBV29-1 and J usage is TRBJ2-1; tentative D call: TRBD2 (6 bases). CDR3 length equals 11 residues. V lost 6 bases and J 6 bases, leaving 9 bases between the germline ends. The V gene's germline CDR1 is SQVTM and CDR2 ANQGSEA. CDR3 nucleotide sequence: TGCAGCGTGGCTAGCGCCAATGAGCAGTTCTTC. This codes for CSVASANEQFF.

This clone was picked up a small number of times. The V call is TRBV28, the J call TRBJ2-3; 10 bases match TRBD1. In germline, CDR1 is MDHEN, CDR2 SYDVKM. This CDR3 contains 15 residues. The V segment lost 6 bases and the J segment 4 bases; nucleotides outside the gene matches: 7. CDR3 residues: CASRHRDRGPDTQYF. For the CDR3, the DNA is TGTGCCAGCAGGCACCGGGACAGGGGACCAGATACGCAGTATTTT.

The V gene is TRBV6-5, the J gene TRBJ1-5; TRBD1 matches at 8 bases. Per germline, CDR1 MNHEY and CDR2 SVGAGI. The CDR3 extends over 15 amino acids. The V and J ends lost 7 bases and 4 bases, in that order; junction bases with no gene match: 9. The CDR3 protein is CASIRRQGRNQPQHF. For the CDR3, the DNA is TGTGCCAGCATACGGAGACAGGGGAGGAATCAGCCCCAGCATTTT.

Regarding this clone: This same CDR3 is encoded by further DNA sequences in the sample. CDR3 in amino acids: CASSIVAVNEPGELFF. The DNA for the CDR3 is TGTGCCAGTAGTATAGTAGCGGTCAACGAACCCGGGGAGCTGTTTTTT. This chain uses TRBV19 with TRBJ2-2; tentative D call: TRBD2 (6 bases). V gave up 1 base and J gave up 6 bases, with 15 bases separating them. Germline V CDR1 and CDR2: LNHDA, SQIVND (reference sequence). The length of the CDR3 is 16 residues.

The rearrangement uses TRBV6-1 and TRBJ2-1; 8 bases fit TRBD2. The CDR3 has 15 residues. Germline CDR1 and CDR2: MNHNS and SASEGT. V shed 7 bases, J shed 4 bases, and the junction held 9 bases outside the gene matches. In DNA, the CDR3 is TGTGCCAGCAAACCGACGACTAGCGTTTACAATGAGCAGTTCTTC. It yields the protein CASKPTTSVYNEQFF.

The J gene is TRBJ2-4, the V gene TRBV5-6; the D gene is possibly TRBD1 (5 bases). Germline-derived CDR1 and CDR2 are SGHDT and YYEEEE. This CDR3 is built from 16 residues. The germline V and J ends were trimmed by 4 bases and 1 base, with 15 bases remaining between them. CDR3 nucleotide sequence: TGTGCCAGCAGCCAACAGGACCCTAAGGCCAAAAACATTCAGTACTTC. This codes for CASSQQDPKAKNIQYF.

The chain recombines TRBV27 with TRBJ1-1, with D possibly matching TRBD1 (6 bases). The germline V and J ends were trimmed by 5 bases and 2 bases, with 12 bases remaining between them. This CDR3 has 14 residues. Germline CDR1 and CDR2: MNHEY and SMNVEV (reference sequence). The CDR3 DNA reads TGTGCCAGCAGTGGGGACAAGTATAACACTGAAGCTTTCTTT. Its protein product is CASSGDKYNTEAFF.

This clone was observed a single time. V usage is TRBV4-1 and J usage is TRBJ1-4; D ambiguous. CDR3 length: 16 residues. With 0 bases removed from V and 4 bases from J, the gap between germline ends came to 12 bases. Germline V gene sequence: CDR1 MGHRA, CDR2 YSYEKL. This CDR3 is CASSQDPRGVNEKLFF. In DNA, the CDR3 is TGCGCCAGCAGCCAAGATCCCCGGGGAGTTAATGAAAAACTGTTTTTT.

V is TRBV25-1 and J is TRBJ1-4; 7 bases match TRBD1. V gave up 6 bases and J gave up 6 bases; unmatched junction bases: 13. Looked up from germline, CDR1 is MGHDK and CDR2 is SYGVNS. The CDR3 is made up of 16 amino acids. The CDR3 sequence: CASRTKSGQGDEKLFF. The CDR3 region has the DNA TGTGCCAGCAGGACTAAATCGGGCCAGGGGGATGAAAAACTGTTTTTT.

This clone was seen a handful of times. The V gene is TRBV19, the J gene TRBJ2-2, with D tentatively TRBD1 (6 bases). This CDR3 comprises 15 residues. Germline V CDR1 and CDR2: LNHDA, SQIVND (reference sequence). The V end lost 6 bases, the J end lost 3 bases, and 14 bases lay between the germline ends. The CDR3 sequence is CASSPPGDDTGELFF. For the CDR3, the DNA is TGTGCCAGTAGCCCCCCAGGGGACGACACCGGGGAGCTGTTTTTT.

In DNA form, the CDR3 reads TGCGCCAGCAGCCGAGCGGGGCGGGAGGGCAGAGGTGAGCAGTTCTTC. The encoded protein is CASSRAGREGRGEQFF. The chain has TRBV4-3 and TRBJ2-1; 9 bases line up with TRBD2. J gave up 9 bases and V 4 bases, and 13 bases lay outside the gene matches. Germline-derived CDR1 and CDR2 are LGHNA and YSLEER. The CDR3 is 16 amino acids.

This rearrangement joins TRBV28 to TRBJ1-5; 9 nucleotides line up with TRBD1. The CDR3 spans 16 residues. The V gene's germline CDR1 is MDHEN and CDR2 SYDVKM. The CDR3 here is CASSGQGPYSNQPQHF. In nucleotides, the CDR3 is TGTGCGAGCTCCGGACAGGGGCCCTATAGCAATCAGCCCCAGCATTTT.

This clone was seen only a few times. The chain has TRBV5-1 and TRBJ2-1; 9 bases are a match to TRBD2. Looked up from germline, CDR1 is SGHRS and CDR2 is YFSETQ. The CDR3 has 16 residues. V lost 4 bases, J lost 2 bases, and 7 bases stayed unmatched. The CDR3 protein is CASSPLAGGTYNEQFF. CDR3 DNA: TGCGCCAGCAGCCCACTTGCGGGAGGGACCTACAATGAGCAGTTCTTC.